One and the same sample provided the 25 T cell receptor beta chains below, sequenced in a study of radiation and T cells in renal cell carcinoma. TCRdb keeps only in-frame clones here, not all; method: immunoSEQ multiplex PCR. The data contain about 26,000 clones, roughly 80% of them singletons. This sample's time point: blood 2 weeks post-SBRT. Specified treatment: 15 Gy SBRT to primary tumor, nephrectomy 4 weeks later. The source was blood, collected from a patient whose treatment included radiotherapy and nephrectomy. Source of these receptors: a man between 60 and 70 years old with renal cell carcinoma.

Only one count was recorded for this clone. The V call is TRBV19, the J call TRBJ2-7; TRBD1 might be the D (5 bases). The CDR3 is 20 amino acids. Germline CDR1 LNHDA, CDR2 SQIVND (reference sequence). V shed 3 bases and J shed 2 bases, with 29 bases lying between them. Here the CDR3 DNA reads TGTGCCAGTAGTATTCCGGTTCGGTCCATGACAGAAAAAATGACCTACGAGCAGTACTTC. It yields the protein CASSIPVRSMTEKMTYEQYF. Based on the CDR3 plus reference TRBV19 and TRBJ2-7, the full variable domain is DGGITQSPKYLFRKEGQNVTLSCEQNLNHDAMYWYRQDPGQGLRLIYYSQIVNDFQKGDIAEGYSVSREKKESFPLTVTSAQKNPTAFYLCASSIPVRSMTEKMTYEQYFGPGTRLTVT.

The CDR3 nucleotides read TGTGCCAGCAGCCGGGGGGCGAGGGAGACCCAGTACTTC. Translating it yields CASSRGARETQYF. The chain uses TRBV9 and TRBJ2-5; D is possibly TRBD2 (7 bases). The CDR3 covers 13 residues. Trimming cost V 4 bases and J 5 bases, with 12 bases left between them. Per germline, CDR1 SGDLS and CDR2 YYNGEE.

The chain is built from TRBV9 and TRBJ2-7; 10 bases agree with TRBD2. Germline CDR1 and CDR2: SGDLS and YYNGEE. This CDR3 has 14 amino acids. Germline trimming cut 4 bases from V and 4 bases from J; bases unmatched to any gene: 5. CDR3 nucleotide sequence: TGTGCCAGCAGCACTAGCGGGATTTCTTACGAGCAGTACTTC. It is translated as CASSTSGISYEQYF.

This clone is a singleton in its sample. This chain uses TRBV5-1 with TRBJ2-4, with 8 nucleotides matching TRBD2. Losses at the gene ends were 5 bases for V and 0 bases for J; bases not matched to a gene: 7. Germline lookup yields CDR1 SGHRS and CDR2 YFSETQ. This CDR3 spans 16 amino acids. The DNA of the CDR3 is TGCGCCAGCAGTCCCGGGGGGGTATTAGCCAAAAACATTCAGTACTTC. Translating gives CASSPGGVLAKNIQYF.

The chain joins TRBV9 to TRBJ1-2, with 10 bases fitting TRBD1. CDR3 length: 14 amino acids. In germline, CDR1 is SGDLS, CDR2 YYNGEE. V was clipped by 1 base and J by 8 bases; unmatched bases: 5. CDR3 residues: CASSVTDRGLGYTF. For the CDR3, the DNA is TGTGCCAGCAGCGTAACAGACAGGGGGCTCGGCTACACCTTC.

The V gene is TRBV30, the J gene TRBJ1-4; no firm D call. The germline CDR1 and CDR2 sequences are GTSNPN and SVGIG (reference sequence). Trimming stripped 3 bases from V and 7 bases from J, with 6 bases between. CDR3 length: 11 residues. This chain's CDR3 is CAWSPGEKLFF. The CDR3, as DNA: TGTGCCTGGAGCCCTGGTGAAAAACTGTTTTTT.

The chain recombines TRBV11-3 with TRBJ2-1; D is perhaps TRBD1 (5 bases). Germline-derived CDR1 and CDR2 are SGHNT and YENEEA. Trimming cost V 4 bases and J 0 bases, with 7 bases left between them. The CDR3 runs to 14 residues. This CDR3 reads CASSYRSSYNEQFF. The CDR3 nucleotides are TGTGCCAGCAGCTACAGGAGCTCCTACAATGAGCAGTTCTTC.

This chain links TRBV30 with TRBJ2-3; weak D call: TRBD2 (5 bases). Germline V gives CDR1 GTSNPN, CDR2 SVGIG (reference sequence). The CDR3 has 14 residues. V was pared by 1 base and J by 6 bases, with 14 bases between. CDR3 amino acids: CAWSGTDFHDTQYF. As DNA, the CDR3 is TGTGCCTGGAGTGGGACTGACTTCCACGATACGCAGTATTTT.

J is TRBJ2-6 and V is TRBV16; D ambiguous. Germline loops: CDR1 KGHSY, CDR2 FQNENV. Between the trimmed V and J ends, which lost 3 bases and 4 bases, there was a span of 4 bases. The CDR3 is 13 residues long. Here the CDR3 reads CASSQSGANVLTF. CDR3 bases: TGTGCCAGCAGCCAGTCCGGGGCCAACGTCCTGACTTTC.

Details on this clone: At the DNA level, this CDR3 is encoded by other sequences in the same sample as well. DNA of the CDR3: TGCGCCAGCAGCTTGACAGGGGGCCCCTACGAGCAGTACTTC. It codes for CASSLTGGPYEQYF. The chain recombines TRBV5-1 with TRBJ2-7, with TRBD1 matching over 9 bases. J lost 2 bases, V lost 1 base, and 1 base had no gene match. The CDR3 covers 14 residues. Per the germline V gene, CDR1 is SGHRS and CDR2 is YFSETQ.

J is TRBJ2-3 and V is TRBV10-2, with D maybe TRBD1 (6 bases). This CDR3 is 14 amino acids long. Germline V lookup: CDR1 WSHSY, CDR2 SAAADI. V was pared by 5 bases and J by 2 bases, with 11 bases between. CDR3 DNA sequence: TGCGCCAGCAGTACCCGGACAGACACAGATACGCAGTATTTT. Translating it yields CASSTRTDTDTQYF.

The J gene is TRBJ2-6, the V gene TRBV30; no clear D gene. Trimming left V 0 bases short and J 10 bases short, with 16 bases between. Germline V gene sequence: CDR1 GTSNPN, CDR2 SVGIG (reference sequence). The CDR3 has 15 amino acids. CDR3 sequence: CAWSVLSVYENVLTF. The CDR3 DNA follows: TGTGCCTGGAGTGTACTATCGGTCTATGAGAACGTCCTGACTTTC.

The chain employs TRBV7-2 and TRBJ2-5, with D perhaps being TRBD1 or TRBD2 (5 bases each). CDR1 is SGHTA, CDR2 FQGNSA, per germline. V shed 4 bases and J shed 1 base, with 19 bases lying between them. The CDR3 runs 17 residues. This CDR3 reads CASSSGYLSGPQETQYF. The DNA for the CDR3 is TGTGCCAGCAGCTCGGGATACTTGTCGGGGCCCCAAGAGACCCAGTACTTC.

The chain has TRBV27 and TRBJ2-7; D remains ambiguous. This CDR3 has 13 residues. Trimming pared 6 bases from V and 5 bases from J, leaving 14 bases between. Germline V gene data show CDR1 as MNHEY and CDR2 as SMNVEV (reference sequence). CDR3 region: CASSPLRLNEQYF. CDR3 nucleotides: TGTGCCAGCAGCCCCCTGAGACTGAACGAGCAGTACTTC.

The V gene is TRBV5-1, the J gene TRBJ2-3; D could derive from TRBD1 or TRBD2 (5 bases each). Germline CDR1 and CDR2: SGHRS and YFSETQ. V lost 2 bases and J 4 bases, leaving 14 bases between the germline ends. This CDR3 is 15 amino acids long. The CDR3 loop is CASSFEGSISDTQYF. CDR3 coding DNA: TGCGCCAGCAGCTTTGAGGGGAGCATCTCAGATACGCAGTATTTT. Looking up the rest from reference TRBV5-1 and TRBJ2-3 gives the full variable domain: KAGVTQTPRYLIKTRGQQVTLSCSPISGHRSVSWYQQTPGQGLQFLFEYFSETQRNKGNFPGRFSGRQFSNSRSEMNVSTLELGDSALYLCASSFEGSISDTQYFGPGTRLTVL.

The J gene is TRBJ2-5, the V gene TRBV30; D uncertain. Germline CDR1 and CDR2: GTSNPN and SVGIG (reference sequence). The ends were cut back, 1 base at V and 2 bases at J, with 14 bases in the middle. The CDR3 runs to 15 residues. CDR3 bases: TGTGCCTGGAGTGCTCCAGGTCGGGTGCAAGAGACCCAGTACTTC. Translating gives CAWSAPGRVQETQYF.

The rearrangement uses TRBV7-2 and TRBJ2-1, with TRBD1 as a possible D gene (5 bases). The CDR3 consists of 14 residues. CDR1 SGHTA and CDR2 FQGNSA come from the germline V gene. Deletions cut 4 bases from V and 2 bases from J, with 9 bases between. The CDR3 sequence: CASSWGAAYNEQFF. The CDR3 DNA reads TGTGCCAGCAGCTGGGGCGCGGCCTACAATGAGCAGTTCTTC.

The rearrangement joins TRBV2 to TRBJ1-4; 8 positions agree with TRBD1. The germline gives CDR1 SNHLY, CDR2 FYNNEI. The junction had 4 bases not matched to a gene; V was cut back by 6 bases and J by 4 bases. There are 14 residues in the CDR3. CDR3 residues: CASRDRAYNEKLFF. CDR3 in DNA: TGTGCCAGCAGGGACAGGGCTTATAATGAAAAACTGTTTTTT.

The CDR3 bases are TGTGCCAGCAGTGTAACCAGCTACGAGCAGTACTTC. Translated: CASSVTSYEQYF. The chain recombines TRBV2 with TRBJ2-5; D gene unclear. The DNA end favors TRBJ2-7, so the J call may be wrong. The CDR3 runs 12 residues. CDR1 and CDR2 from the germline V gene are SNHLY and FYNNEI.

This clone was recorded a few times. In nucleotides, the CDR3 is TGCAGCGTTAAGGACAGGGCGATTGATCAGCCCCAGCATTTT. It specifies CSVKDRAIDQPQHF. This chain joins TRBV29-1 and TRBJ1-5; TRBD1 aligns across 8 bases. V trimming: 5 bases; J trimming: 5 bases; junction bases outside the gene matches: 8. In germline, CDR1 is SQVTM, CDR2 ANQGSEA. The CDR3 covers 14 residues.

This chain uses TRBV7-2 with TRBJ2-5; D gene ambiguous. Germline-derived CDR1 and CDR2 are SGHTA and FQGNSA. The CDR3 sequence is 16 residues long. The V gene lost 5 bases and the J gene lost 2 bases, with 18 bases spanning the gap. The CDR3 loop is CASSLYRPATQETQYF. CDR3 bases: TGTGCCAGCAGCCTATACCGCCCCGCAACACAAGAGACCCAGTACTTC.

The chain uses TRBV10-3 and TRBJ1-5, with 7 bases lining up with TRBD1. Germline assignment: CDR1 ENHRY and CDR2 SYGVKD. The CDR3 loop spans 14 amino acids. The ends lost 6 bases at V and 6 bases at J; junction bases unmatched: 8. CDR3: CAISADRAIQPQHF. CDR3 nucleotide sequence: TGTGCCATCAGCGCCGACAGGGCTATTCAGCCCCAGCATTTT.

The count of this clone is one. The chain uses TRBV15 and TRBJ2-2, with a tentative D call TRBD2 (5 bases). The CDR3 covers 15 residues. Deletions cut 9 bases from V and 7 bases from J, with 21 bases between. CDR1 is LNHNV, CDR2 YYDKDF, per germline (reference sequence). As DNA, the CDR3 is TGTGCCACTTCAGCGACGGGGTGGCCTCTCGGGGAGCTGTTTTTT. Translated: CATSATGWPLGELFF.

The CDR3 DNA is TGTGCCAGCAGCCTTACAGGGGTTTTCGAGTATTTT. It encodes CASSLTGVFEYF. The J gene is TRBJ2-3, the V gene TRBV6-5, with 7 nucleotides matching TRBD1. The length of the CDR3 is 12 residues. Looked up from germline, CDR1 is MNHEY and CDR2 is SVGAGI. V lost 6 bases, J lost 13 bases, and 10 bases stayed unmatched.

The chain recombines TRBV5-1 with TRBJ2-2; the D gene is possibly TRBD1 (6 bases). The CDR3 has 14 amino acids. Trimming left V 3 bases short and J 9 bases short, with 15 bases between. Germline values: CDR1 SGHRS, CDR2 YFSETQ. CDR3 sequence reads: CASSSDSESRELFF. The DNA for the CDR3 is TGCGCCAGCAGCTCGGACAGCGAATCCCGGGAGCTGTTTTTT.